This T cell receptor (beta chain) came from a study of T-cell reconstitution after alpha-beta-depleted transplantation in children. General study points: Counts and diversity of T cells one year after transplant came mostly from newly produced T cells. Day-60 TCRbeta diversity that was high in some patients was derived from surviving recipient T cells and thymic progenitors. After transplant, at about two months, alpha-beta T cells were reportedly derived from several hundred expanded graft clones.

About this clonotype: Its antigen is still unknown.

Unique molecular identifiers were used in preparing the TCRbeta library. TCRdb used MiXCR to reprocess the PCR reads, holding one entry per CDR3 protein. Of some 830,000 distinct CDR3 sequences listed, about 16% are singletons. This sequence was found in a male patient aged 5 to 17 who had a stem cell transplant for acute lymphoblastic leukemia, so the T cells may come from the graft donor. This specimen was PBMCs, mostly from graft donor cells, taken 360 days after TCRalphabeta/CD19-depleted stem cell transplant.

The chain's CDR3 is CASSSGSGRTYEQYF. The CDR3 nucleotides are TGTGCCAGTAGTAGCGGTAGCGGGAGAACCTACGAGCAGTACTTC. The chain carries TRBV19 and TRBJ2-7; 9 bases align to TRBD2. The CDR3 length is 15 residues. CDR1 and CDR2 (germline): LNHDA, SQIVND (reference sequence). The ends lost 4 bases at V and 2 bases at J; junction bases unmatched: 6.